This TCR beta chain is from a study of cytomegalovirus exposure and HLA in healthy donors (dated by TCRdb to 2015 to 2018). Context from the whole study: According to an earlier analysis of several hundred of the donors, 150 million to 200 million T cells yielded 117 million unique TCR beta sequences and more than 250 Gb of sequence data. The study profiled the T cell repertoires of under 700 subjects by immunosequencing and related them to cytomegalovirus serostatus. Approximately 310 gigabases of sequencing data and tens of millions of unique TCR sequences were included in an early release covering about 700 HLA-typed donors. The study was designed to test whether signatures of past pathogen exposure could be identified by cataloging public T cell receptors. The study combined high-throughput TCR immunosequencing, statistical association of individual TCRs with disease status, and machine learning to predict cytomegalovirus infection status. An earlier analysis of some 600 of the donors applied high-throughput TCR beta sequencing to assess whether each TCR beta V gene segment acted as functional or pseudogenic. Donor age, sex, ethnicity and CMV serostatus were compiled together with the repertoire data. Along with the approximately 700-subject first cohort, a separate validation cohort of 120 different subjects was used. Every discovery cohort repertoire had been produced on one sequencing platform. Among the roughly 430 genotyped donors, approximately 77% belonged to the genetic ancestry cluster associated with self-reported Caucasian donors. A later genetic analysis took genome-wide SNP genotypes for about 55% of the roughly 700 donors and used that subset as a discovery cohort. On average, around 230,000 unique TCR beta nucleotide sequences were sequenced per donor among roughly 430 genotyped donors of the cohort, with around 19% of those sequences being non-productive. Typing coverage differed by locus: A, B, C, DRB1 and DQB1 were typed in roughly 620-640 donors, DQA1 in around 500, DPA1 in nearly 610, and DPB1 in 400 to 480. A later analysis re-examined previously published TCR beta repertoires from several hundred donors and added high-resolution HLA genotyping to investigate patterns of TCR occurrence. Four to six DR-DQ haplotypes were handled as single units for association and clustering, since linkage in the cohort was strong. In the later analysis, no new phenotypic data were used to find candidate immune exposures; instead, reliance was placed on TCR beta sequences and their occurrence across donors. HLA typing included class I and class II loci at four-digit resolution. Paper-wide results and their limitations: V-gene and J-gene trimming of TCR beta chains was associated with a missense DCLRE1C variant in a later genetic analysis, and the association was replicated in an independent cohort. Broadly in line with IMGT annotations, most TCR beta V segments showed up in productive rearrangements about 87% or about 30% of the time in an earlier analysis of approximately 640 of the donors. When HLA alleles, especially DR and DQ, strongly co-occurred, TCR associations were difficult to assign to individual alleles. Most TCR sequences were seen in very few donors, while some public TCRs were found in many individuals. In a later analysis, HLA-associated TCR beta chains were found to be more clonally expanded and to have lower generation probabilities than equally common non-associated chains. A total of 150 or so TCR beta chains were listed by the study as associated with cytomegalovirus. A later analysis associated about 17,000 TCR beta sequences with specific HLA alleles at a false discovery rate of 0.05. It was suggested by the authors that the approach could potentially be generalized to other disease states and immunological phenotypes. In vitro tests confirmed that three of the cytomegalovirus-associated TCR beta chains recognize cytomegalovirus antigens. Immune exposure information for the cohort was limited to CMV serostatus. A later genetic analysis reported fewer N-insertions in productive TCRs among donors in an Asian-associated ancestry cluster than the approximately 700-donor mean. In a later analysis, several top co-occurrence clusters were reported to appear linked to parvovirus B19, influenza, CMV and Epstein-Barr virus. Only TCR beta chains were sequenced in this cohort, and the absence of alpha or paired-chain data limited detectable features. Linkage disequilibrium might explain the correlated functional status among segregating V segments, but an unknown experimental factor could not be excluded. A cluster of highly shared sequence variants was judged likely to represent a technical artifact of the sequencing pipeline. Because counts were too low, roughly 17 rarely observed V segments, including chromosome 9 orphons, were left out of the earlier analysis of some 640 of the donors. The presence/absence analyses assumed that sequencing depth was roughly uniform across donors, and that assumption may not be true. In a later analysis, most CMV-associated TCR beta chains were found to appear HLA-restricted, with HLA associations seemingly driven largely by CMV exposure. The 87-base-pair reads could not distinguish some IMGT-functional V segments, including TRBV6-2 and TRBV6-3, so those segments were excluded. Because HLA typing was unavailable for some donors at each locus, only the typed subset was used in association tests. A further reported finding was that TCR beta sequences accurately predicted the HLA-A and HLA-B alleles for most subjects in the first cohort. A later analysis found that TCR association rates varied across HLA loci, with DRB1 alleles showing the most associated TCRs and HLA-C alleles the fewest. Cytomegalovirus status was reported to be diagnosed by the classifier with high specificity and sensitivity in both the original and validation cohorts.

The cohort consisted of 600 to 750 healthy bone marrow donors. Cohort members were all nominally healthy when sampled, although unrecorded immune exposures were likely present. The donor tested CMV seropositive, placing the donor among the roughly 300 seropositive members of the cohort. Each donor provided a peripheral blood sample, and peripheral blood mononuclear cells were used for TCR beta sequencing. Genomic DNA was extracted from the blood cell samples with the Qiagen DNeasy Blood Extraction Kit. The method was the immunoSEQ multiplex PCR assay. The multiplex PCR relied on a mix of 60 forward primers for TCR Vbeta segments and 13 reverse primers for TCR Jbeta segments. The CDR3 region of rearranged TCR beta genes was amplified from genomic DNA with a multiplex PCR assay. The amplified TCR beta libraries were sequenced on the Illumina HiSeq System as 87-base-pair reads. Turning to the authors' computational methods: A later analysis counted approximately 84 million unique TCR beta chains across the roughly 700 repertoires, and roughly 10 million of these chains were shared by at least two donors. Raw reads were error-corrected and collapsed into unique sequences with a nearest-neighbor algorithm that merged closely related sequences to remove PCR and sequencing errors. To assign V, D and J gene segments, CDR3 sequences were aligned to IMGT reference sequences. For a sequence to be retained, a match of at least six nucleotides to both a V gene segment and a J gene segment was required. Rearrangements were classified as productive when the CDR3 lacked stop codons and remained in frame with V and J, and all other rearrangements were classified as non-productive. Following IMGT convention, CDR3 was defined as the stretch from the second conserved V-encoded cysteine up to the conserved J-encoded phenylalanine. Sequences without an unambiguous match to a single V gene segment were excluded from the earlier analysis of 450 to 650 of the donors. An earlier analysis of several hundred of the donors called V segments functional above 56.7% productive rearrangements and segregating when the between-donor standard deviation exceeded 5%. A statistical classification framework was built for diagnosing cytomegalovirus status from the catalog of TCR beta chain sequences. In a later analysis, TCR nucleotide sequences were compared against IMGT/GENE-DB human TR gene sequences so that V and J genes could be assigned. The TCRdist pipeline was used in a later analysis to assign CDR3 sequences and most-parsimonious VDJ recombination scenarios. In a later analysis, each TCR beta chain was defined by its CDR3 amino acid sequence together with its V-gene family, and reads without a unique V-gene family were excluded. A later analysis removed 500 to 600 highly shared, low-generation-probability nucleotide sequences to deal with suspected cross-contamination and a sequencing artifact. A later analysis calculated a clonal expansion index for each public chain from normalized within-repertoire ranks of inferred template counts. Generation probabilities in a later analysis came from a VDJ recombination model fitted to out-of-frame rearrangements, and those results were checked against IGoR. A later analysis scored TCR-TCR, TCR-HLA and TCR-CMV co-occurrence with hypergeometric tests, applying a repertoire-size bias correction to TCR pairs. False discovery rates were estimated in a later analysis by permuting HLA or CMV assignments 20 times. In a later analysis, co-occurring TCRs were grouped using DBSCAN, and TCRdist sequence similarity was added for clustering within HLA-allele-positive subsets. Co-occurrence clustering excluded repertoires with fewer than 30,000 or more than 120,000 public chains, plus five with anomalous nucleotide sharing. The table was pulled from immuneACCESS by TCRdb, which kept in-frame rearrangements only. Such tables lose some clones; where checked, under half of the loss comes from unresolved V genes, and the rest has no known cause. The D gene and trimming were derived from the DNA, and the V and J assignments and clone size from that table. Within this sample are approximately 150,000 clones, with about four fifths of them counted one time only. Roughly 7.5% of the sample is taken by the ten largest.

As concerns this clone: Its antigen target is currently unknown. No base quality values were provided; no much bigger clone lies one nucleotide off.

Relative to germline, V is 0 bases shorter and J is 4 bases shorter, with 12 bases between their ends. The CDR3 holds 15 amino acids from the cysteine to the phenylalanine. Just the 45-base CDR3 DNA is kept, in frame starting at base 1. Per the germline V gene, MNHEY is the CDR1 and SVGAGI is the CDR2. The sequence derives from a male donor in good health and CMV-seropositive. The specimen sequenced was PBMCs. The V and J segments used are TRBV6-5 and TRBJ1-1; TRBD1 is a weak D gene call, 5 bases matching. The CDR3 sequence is CASSYSPGMATEAFF. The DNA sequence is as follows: TGTGCCAGCAGTTACTCGCCAGGGATGGCCACTGAAGCTTTCTTT.